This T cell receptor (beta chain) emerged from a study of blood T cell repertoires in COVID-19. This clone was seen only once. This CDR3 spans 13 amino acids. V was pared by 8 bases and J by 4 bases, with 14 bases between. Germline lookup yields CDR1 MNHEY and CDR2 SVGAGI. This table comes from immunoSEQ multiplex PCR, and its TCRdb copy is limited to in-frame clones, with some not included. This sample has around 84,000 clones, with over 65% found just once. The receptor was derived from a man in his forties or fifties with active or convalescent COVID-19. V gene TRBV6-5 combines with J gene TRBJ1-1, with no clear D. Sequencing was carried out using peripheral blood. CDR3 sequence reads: CASPAQRGTEAFF. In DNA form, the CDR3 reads TGTGCCAGCCCGGCCCAGCGGGGCACTGAAGCTTTCTTT.